The source of this TCR beta chain is a study of graft-versus-host responses after intestinal transplantation. General observations from the study: Researchers found peak circulating GvH clone levels linked to early post-transplant HvG declines.

A remark on this clone: The antigen remains unidentified.

V lost 5 bases and J 6 bases, leaving 17 bases between the germline ends. The germline CDR1 and CDR2 sequences are SGHAT and FQNNGV. This CDR3 spans 15 amino acids. Repertoires were generated with immunoSEQ multiplex PCR, while TCRdb's copy carries only in-frame clones and drops some. Here the sample spans approximately 89,000 clones, around nine tenths being singletons. This sequence was found in a human patient who received an intestinal transplant, so some T cells may come from the graft donor. The specimen comprised PBMCs, sampled about 440 days after intestinal transplant. The chain has TRBV11-2 and TRBJ1-5; TRBD1 is a possible D gene (6 bases). Here the CDR3 reads CASSQQGGKGQPQHF. CDR3 nucleotides: TGTGCCAGCAGCCAACAGGGTGGAAAGGGTCAGCCCCAGCATTTT.